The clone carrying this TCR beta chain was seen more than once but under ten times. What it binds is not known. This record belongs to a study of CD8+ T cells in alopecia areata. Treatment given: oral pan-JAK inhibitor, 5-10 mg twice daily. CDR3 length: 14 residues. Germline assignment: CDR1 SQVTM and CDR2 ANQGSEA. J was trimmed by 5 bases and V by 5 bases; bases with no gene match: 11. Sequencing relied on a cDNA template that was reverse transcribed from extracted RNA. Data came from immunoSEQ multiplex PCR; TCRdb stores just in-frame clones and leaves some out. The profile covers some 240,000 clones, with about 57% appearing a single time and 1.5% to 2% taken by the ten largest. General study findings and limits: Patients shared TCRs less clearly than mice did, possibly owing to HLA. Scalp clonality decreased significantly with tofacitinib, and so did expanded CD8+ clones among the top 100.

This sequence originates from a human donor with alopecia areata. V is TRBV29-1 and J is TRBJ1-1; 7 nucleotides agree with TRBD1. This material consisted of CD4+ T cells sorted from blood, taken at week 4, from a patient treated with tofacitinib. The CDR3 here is CSVSETGRKTEAFF. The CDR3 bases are TGCAGCGTTTCCGAGACAGGGAGGAAAACTGAAGCTTTCTTT.